The 6 T cell receptor beta chains below come from one sample, sequenced in a study of blood T cell repertoires in COVID-19. Profiling relied on immunoSEQ multiplex PCR, and the TCRdb table lists in-frame clones only, not all of them. Of nearly 200,000 clones in the sample, about 83% were seen once. The specimen sequenced was peripheral blood. Source of these receptors: a woman in her 70s with active or convalescent COVID-19.

J is TRBJ2-2 and V is TRBV5-8; D uncertain. The length of the CDR3 is 12 residues. The V and J ends lost 0 bases and 7 bases respectively, with 4 bases between them. Germline CDR1 reads SGHTS; CDR2 reads YDEGEE. Here the CDR3 reads CASSLVYGELFF. The CDR3 DNA reads TGTGCCAGCAGCTTGGTCTACGGGGAGCTGTTTTTT.

This clone has only a few counts. The chain has TRBV28 and TRBJ1-2; 9 bases line up with TRBD1. This CDR3 spans 15 amino acids. After removal of 6 bases from V and 13 bases from J, the junction contained 18 bases not matched to a gene. Germline V gene data show CDR1 as MDHEN and CDR2 as SYDVKM. The CDR3 sequence: CASRGRGPGQGQCTF. The CDR3 DNA reads as TGTGCCAGCAGAGGCCGGGGTCCGGGACAGGGACAGTGCACCTTC.

The chain recombines TRBV19 with TRBJ2-6, with D perhaps matching TRBD2 (5 bases). V dropped 7 bases and J dropped 2 bases, with 15 bases sitting between them. CDR1 LNHDA and CDR2 SQIVND come from the germline V gene (reference sequence). The CDR3 has 16 amino acids. The CDR3 region has the DNA TGTGCCAGTATAAGAGGGTTCTCACCTGGGGCCAACGTCCTGACTTTC. Translating gives CASIRGFSPGANVLTF.

J is TRBJ1-5 and V is TRBV10-2, with D perhaps matching TRBD1 (6 bases). Trimming left V 6 bases short and J 4 bases short, with 16 bases between. The CDR3 loop spans 15 amino acids. Looked up from germline, CDR1 is WSHSY and CDR2 is SAAADI. CDR3 DNA: TGCGCCAGCAGCCATTTGGACAGATTAAATCAGCCCCAGCATTTT. It yields the protein CASSHLDRLNQPQHF.

The V gene is TRBV19, the J gene TRBJ2-1; TRBD1 aligns across 10 bases. There are 15 residues in the CDR3. Germline loops: CDR1 LNHDA, CDR2 SQIVND (reference sequence). The trim removed 7 bases at V and 6 bases at J, leaving 9 bases unmatched. The DNA for the CDR3 is TGTGCCAGTACCCCGTCCAGGACAGGGGGCAATGAGCAGTTCTTC. It encodes CASTPSRTGGNEQFF.

This chain links TRBV4-1 with TRBJ1-2, with D uncertain. Germline V gene sequence: CDR1 MGHRA, CDR2 YSYEKL. This CDR3 is 14 amino acids long. V was shortened by 4 bases and J by 0 bases, with 9 bases between the two germline ends. The CDR3 DNA reads TGCGCCAGCAGCCTCGGGGAAGCTAACTATGGCTACACCTTC. The encoded protein is CASSLGEANYGYTF.